The rows below give T cell receptor beta chains drawn from one sample of a study of Graves' ophthalmopathy and Graves' hyperthyroidism. TCRdb reprocessed the multiplex PCR reads via MiXCR and lists one record per CDR3 protein. The table records fewer than 250,000 distinct CDR3 sequences, approximately 28% of them present only once. The sample was peripheral blood. Source of these receptors: a middle-aged man with Graves' ophthalmopathy. CDR3s include the opening cysteine and the closing phenylalanine or tryptophan. The D gene is left open where the match is weak. Expanded clones are given a class, and other clones once, few, many or no size at all.

DNA: TGTGCCAGCAGTCCCGAGGGGGTGGAGACCCAGTACTTC
CDR3: CASSPEGVETQYF
J: TRBJ2-5
D: -
V: TRBV6-1
size: -

DNA: TGTGCTTCGTGGGGGGCGGGCTACGAGCAGTACTTC
CDR3: CASWGAGYEQYF
J: TRBJ2-7
D: -
V: TRBV6-5
size: many

DNA: TGTGCCAGCAGTTCTCCGACAGGGACGGGAAACTATGGCTACACCTTC
CDR3: CASSSPTGTGNYGYTF
J: TRBJ1-2
D: TRBD1
V: TRBV28
size: -

DNA: TGTGCCAGCATGGTTGGACAGGGTGGACAGCCCCAGCATTTT
CDR3: CASMVGQGGQPQHF
J: TRBJ1-5
D: TRBD1
V: TRBV6-5
size: many

DNA: TGTGCCAGCCTAAATCGAGCGGGAGGGGGGGGAAACATTCAGTACTTC
CDR3: CASLNRAGGGGNIQYF
J: TRBJ2-4
D: TRBD2
V: TRBV28
size: many

DNA: TGTGCCAGCAGTTTAGCCTCGGGGGTTAGCGAGCAGTACTTC
CDR3: CASSLASGVSEQYF
J: TRBJ2-7
D: -
V: TRBV12-3/TRBV12-4
size: many

DNA: TGTGCCAGCAGTCCCGGGACGGTTACTGAAGCTTTCTTT
CDR3: CASSPGTVTEAFF
J: TRBJ1-1
D: -
V: TRBV12-3/TRBV12-4
size: many

DNA: TGCGCCAGCAGCATACAGGGATATGCTGAAGCTTTCTTT
CDR3: CASSIQGYAEAFF
J: TRBJ1-1
D: -
V: TRBV5-1
size: -

DNA: TGCAGGGCGACATGGGGTCCGGGGAACACTGAAGCTTTCTTT
CDR3: CRATWGPGNTEAFF
J: TRBJ1-1
D: -
V: TRBV20-1
size: -

DNA: TGTGCCAGCAGCCCAGTCACGGCAGGGCCCACTGAAGCTTTCTTT
CDR3: CASSPVTAGPTEAFF
J: TRBJ1-1
D: -
V: TRBV11-2
size: many

DNA: TGTGCCAGCAGTCAACTAGGACGGACCTACGAGCAGTACTTC
CDR3: CASSQLGRTYEQYF
J: TRBJ2-7
D: -
V: TRBV28
size: -

DNA: TGTGCCAGCAGCAAACCGACTAGCGGGAAGGGCGAGCAGTACTTC
CDR3: CASSKPTSGKGEQYF
J: TRBJ2-7
D: TRBD2
V: TRBV7-8
size: many

DNA: TGTGCCAGCAGTTCGACTAGCGGGAGAGGCGAGCAGTACTTC
CDR3: CASSSTSGRGEQYF
J: TRBJ2-7
D: TRBD2
V: TRBV12-3/TRBV12-4
size: -

DNA: TGTGCCAGCAGTGTGGGGGGTTTGAGGGCGGATCAGCCCCAGCATTTT
CDR3: CASSVGGLRADQPQHF
J: TRBJ1-5
D: -
V: TRBV6-1
size: -

DNA: TGCGCCAGCAGCCAAGGGGCGGGGTCTCGAGGCTACACCTTC
CDR3: CASSQGAGSRGYTF
J: TRBJ1-2
D: -
V: TRBV4-1
size: many

DNA: TGTGCCGGGGCTAGCGCGAACACCGGGGAGCTGTTTTTT
CDR3: CAGASANTGELFF
J: TRBJ2-2
D: -
V: TRBV6-1
size: -

DNA: TGTGCCAGCAGTGAAACTAGCGGGAGTAGGGAGACCCAGTACTTC
CDR3: CASSETSGSRETQYF
J: TRBJ2-5
D: TRBD2
V: TRBV6-1
size: -

DNA: TGTGCCAGCAGTGACCCATCACCTCTTTCACCCCTCCACTTT
CDR3: CASSDPSPLSPLHF
J: TRBJ1-6
D: -
V: TRBV2
size: once

DNA: TGTGCCAGCAGGGCAGGACAGGGGGCTCGGGGCTACACCTTC
CDR3: CASRAGQGARGYTF
J: TRBJ1-2
D: TRBD1
V: TRBV12-3/TRBV12-4
size: -

DNA: TGTGCCAGCAGCACGGACAGGGAGGGCTATGGCTACACCTTC
CDR3: CASSTDREGYGYTF
J: TRBJ1-2
D: TRBD1
V: TRBV28
size: -

DNA: TGTGCCAGTAAAAGACAGGGGCCGGACACTGAAGCTTTCTTT
CDR3: CASKRQGPDTEAFF
J: TRBJ1-1
D: TRBD1
V: TRBV7-3
size: many

DNA: TGTGCCTGGAGTGTACGTTCGAGAAACACCATATATTTT
CDR3: CAWSVRSRNTIYF
J: TRBJ1-3
D: -
V: TRBV30
size: -

DNA: TGTGCCAGCAGCTCAGGGACAGCTGGAAACACCATATATTTT
CDR3: CASSSGTAGNTIYF
J: TRBJ1-3
D: TRBD1
V: TRBV11-1
size: -

DNA: TGTGCCAGCAGTTTATGGGCTAGCGGGTTGCCTAGCTCCTACGAGCAGTACTTC
CDR3: CASSLWASGLPSSYEQYF
J: TRBJ2-7
D: TRBD2
V: TRBV28
size: -

DNA: TGCGCCAGCAGCATACTAGCGCAGAGGGCGGAGACCCAGTACTTC
CDR3: CASSILAQRAETQYF
J: TRBJ2-5
D: TRBD2
V: TRBV5-1
size: many

DNA: TGCGCCAGCAGCCCAGGGTTCGCGGCCGCCCACAAAAACATTCAGTACTTC
CDR3: CASSPGFAAAHKNIQYF
J: TRBJ2-4
D: -
V: TRBV4-3
size: many

DNA: TGTGCCAGCAGCCCCGTCGGTGGGGCCAACGTCCTGACTTTC
CDR3: CASSPVGGANVLTF
J: TRBJ2-6
D: -
V: TRBV12-3/TRBV12-4
size: -

DNA: TGTGCCAGCAGACCTAGGGTAGCGGGGGGCCAAGAGACCCAGTACTTC
CDR3: CASRPRVAGGQETQYF
J: TRBJ2-5
D: TRBD2
V: TRBV12-3/TRBV12-4
size: -

DNA: TGCAGTGCTAGAGGGGTGACAGGAGTCAGTTCCTACGAGCAGTACTTC
CDR3: CSARGVTGVSSYEQYF
J: TRBJ2-7
D: -
V: TRBV20-1
size: many

DNA: TGTGCCAGCAGCTTACGGAAATACGGAGGACAGCCGGGACTAGTATCGTACGAGCAGTACTTC
CDR3: CASSLRKYGGQPGLVSYEQYF
J: TRBJ2-7
D: TRBD2
V: TRBV7-2
size: -

DNA: TGTGCCAGTAGCACAGGGGCAGTGGCTAACTATGGCTACACCTTC
CDR3: CASSTGAVANYGYTF
J: TRBJ1-2
D: TRBD1
V: TRBV19
size: -

DNA: TGTGCCAGCAGTTTCGTAGGCGGTATCTACGAGCAGTACTTC
CDR3: CASSFVGGIYEQYF
J: TRBJ2-7
D: -
V: TRBV28
size: -

DNA: TGTGCCAGCAGGTCTAGCTCCTACGAGCAGTACTTC
CDR3: CASRSSSYEQYF
J: TRBJ2-7
D: -
V: TRBV6-5
size: many

DNA: TGTGCCAGCAGGCCGGGACAGGGGGGTAATATGCAGCCCCAGCATTTT
CDR3: CASRPGQGGNMQPQHF
J: TRBJ1-5
D: TRBD1
V: TRBV6-5
size: many

DNA: TGTGCCAGCAGCCCGGGGAAAGGGTTGGTAGCTGAAGCTTTCTTT
CDR3: CASSPGKGLVAEAFF
J: TRBJ1-1
D: -
V: TRBV11-2
size: -

DNA: TGTGCCAGCAGTCCCCTCCTTCGGAAGACATATAGCAATCAGCCCCAGCATTTT
CDR3: CASSPLLRKTYSNQPQHF
J: TRBJ1-5
D: -
V: TRBV6-2/TRBV6-3
size: -

DNA: TGTGCCAGCAGTTACCGGACAGGGGGAAATTCACCCCTCCACTTT
CDR3: CASSYRTGGNSPLHF
J: TRBJ1-6
D: TRBD1
V: TRBV6-2/TRBV6-3
size: -